These 31 T cell receptor beta chains originate from one sample sequenced in a study of T cell repertoires in cytomegalovirus infection. TCRdb reprocessed the reads with MiXCR, giving one entry per CDR3 protein. The sample records around 440,000 distinct CDR3 sequences, roughly 10% being singletons. The sample consisted of PBMCs. The receptors were gathered from a human donor in good health (CMV status not recorded). Some clones in this sample may be carry-over from other donors' samples.

In its sample, this clonotype was seen many times. V is TRBV7-9 and J is TRBJ2-7; D unclear. Deletions cut 2 bases from V and 7 bases from J, with 9 bases between. The CDR3 is made up of 12 amino acids. CDR1 and CDR2 (germline): SEHNR, FQNEAQ (reference sequence). CDR3: CASSLLGQEQYF. In DNA form, the CDR3 reads TGTGCCAGCAGCTTACTGGGCCAGGAGCAGTACTTC. Complete variable domain (other parts from reference TRBV7-9 and TRBJ2-7): DTGVSQNPRHKITKRGQNVTFRCDPISEHNRLYWYRQTLGQGPEFLTYFQNEAQLEKSRLLSDRFSAERPKGSFSTLEIQRTEQGDSAMYLCASSLLGQEQYFGPGTRLTVT.

On this clonotype: It is likely a read error, because the conserved phenylalanine at the end of the CDR3 is missing. The chain joins TRBV29-1 to TRBJ2-7; 8 bases fit TRBD2. The trim removed 1 base at V and 4 bases at J, leaving 9 bases unmatched. CDR1 and CDR2 (germline): SQVTM, ANQGSEA. The CDR3 is made up of 15 amino acids. The CDR3 is CSVEGLETSAYEQYL. CDR3 coding DNA: TGCAGCGTTGAAGGGTTAGAGACTAGCGCTTACGAGCAGTACTTA.

This clonotype was observed at least ten times. This sequence joins TRBV6-1 and TRBJ2-7, with TRBD1 as a possible D gene (5 bases). Trimming took 6 bases from V and 0 from J, leaving 12 bases between them. From germline, CDR1 is MNHNS and CDR2 SASEGT. The CDR3 loop spans 14 amino acids. CDR3: CASRPTGVSYEQYF. In DNA form, the CDR3 reads TGTGCCAGCAGGCCTACAGGCGTCTCCTACGAGCAGTACTTC.

Many counts were recorded for this clonotype. V gene TRBV20-1 combines with J gene TRBJ2-7, with 9 bases lining up with TRBD2. The CDR3 sequence is 15 residues long. Trimming took 6 bases from V and 3 from J; bases not matched to a gene: 12. Germline-derived CDR1 and CDR2 are DFQATT and SNEGSKA (reference sequence). The CDR3 spells CSAWTSVTLHYEQYF. The CDR3 DNA sequence: TGCAGTGCATGGACTAGCGTAACTCTTCACTACGAGCAGTACTTC.

This clonotype was counted ten times or more. The gene calls are TRBV27 and TRBJ1-6; the D is unclear. The CDR3 is made up of 14 amino acids. From germline, CDR1 is MNHEY and CDR2 SMNVEV (reference sequence). The ends were cut back, 2 bases at V and 7 bases at J, with 9 bases in the middle. The CDR3 is CASSLIGYNSPLHF. In DNA form, the CDR3 reads TGTGCCAGCAGTTTAATTGGGTACAATTCACCCCTCCACTTT.

This clonotype has ten or more counts. This rearrangement joins TRBV11-3 to TRBJ1-5, with a weak D call TRBD1 (5 bases). This CDR3 has 14 residues. With 5 bases removed from V and 5 bases from J, the gap between germline ends came to 13 bases. Germline-derived CDR1 and CDR2 are SGHNT and YENEEA. CDR3 amino acids: CASSTGPYYQPQHF. CDR3 nucleotide sequence: TGTGCCAGCAGCACGGGACCTTATTATCAGCCCCAGCATTTT.

This clonotype was counted ten times or more. This chain joins TRBV7-8 and TRBJ1-2; TRBD1 aligns across 8 bases. J was trimmed by 4 bases and V by 5 bases; bases with no gene match: 9. Germline V gene data show CDR1 as SGHVS and CDR2 as FQNEAQ. The CDR3 covers 15 residues. CDR3 coding DNA: TGTGCCAGCAGCCTTTCCGGGACAGGTACCTATGGCTACACCTTC. It specifies CASSLSGTGTYGYTF.

This clonotype occurred once. The rearrangement joins TRBV20-1 to TRBJ1-2, with 10 bases lining up with TRBD1. Germline V gene sequence: CDR1 DFQATT, CDR2 SNEGSKA (reference sequence). J was trimmed by 1 base and V by 0 bases; bases with no gene match: 11. The CDR3 is 18 residues long. In nucleotides, the CDR3 is TGCAGTGCTAGAGATTCGTTAGACAGGGGGCGGATTAACTATGGCTACACCTTC. It encodes CSARDSLDRGRINYGYTF.

The genes are TRBV5-4 and TRBJ2-3, with a weak D call TRBD1 (6 bases). Germline V gene sequence: CDR1 SGHNT, CDR2 YYREEE (reference sequence). V shed 2 bases and J shed 7 bases, with 20 bases lying between them. The CDR3 runs 16 residues. CDR3 coding DNA: TGTGCCAGCAGCTTATCAGGGGCCGGATCTGTTCATACGCAGTATTTT. Encoded protein: CASSLSGAGSVHTQYF. The full variable domain, its missing parts supplied by reference TRBV5-4 and TRBJ2-3, is ETGVTQSPTHLIKTRGQQVTLRCSSQSGHNTVSWYQQALGQGPQFIFQYYREEENGRGNFPPRFSGLQFPNYSSELNVNALELDDSALYLCASSLSGAGSVHTQYFGPGTRLTVL.

This clonotype was observed many times. V gene TRBV7-3 combines with J gene TRBJ2-3; 8 nucleotides align to TRBD1. Germline values: CDR1 SGHTA, CDR2 FQGTGA. The junction had 5 bases not matched to a gene; V was cut back by 5 bases and J by 4 bases. This CDR3 is 14 amino acids long. CDR3 amino acids: CASSLDRGADTQYF. CDR3 nucleotide sequence: TGTGCCAGCAGCCTTGACAGGGGCGCAGATACGCAGTATTTT.

This clonotype was picked up many times. This chain uses TRBV5-5 with TRBJ2-4; 10 bases agree with TRBD2. Germline trimming cut 2 bases from V and 2 bases from J; bases unmatched to any gene: 7. The germline V gene has CDR1 SGHKS and CDR2 YYEKEE (reference sequence). The CDR3 sequence is 17 residues long. The CDR3 DNA is TGTGCCAGCAGCTTCCTAGCGGGAGCGACGACCAAAAACATTCAGTACTTC. It is translated as CASSFLAGATTKNIQYF.

This clonotype was seen ten or more times. This chain links TRBV12-3 or TRBV12-4 with TRBJ2-7; tentatively, D is TRBD1 (6 bases). The CDR3 length is 13 residues. The ends were cut back, 5 bases at V and 3 bases at J, with 11 bases in the middle. The CDR3, as DNA: TGTGCCAGCAGTGAGGACAGAGACTACGAGCAGTACTTC. Translated: CASSEDRDYEQYF.

In its sample, this clonotype was seen many times. V usage is TRBV6-2 or TRBV6-3 and J usage is TRBJ2-5, with TRBD1 as a possible D gene (5 bases). The CDR3 is 15 residues long. Germline lookup yields CDR1 MNHEY and CDR2 SVGEGT. The V end lost 4 bases, the J end lost 5 bases, and 17 bases lay between the germline ends. The CDR3 DNA sequence: TGTGCCAGCAGTTCGCAGGGATTGTTTGAGGAGACCCAGTACTTC. This gives the protein CASSSQGLFEETQYF.

In the case of this clonotype: A much larger clone differs by one base, so this may be a read error. The chain carries TRBV28 and TRBJ2-5; weak D call: TRBD2 (6 bases). The CDR3 is 14 amino acids. The germline V gene encodes CDR1 MDHEN and CDR2 SYDVKM. The DNA for the CDR3 is TGTGCCAGCAGTTTCCCGGGAGTAGGAGAGATCCAGTACTTC. Translation: CASSFPGVGEIQYF.

This clonotype was counted many times. This chain connects TRBV7-2 to TRBJ1-1, with D possibly matching TRBD1 (5 bases). The CDR3 has 14 amino acids. Germline CDR1 is SGHTA and CDR2 is FQGNSA. V lost 1 base, J lost 1 base, and 7 bases lay in between. CDR3 in DNA: TGTGCCAGCAGCTTAGGACAGACGAACACTGAAGCTTTCTTT. The encoded protein is CASSLGQTNTEAFF.

The chain combines TRBV5-4 with TRBJ2-5; D remains ambiguous. The V end was cut by 4 bases, the J end by 4 bases, with 11 bases between. Germline lookup yields CDR1 SGHNT and CDR2 YYREEE (reference sequence). The CDR3 length is 13 residues. The CDR3 here is CASSPFSAETQYF. In DNA, the CDR3 is TGTGCCAGCAGCCCCTTCAGCGCAGAGACCCAGTACTTC.

This clonotype has more than one count but fewer than ten. The CDR3 DNA reads TGCGCCAGCAGCTCGGGACAGGGTTACGGAAAACTGTTTTTT. Amino acids: CASSSGQGYGKLFF. The chain combines TRBV5-1 with TRBJ1-4, with 9 bases fitting TRBD1. Germline CDR1 reads SGHRS; CDR2 reads YFSETQ. The CDR3 sequence is 14 residues long. V lost 3 bases, J lost 10 bases, and 7 bases stayed unmatched.

This clonotype was recorded at least ten times. The chain is built from TRBV6-5 and TRBJ1-1; no clear D. V was trimmed by 2 bases and J by 2 bases, leaving 15 bases between them. Germline V gene lookup returns CDR1 MNHEY and CDR2 SVGAGI. This CDR3 contains 16 residues. CDR3 loop: CASSYTLSQFNTEAFF. In nucleotides, the CDR3 is TGTGCCAGCAGTTACACCCTTTCGCAGTTCAACACTGAAGCTTTCTTT.

This clonotype was recorded many times. The chain links TRBV29-1 to TRBJ1-2; TRBD1 aligns across 8 bases. The trim removed 0 bases at V and 1 base at J, leaving 7 bases unmatched. CDR1 is SQVTM and CDR2 is ANQGSEA in the germline V gene. CDR3 length equals 16 residues. The chain's CDR3 is CSVEDSRTGLNYGYTF. As DNA, the CDR3 is TGCAGCGTTGAAGACTCAAGGACAGGGCTTAACTATGGCTACACCTTC. Full variable domain (outside the CDR3, taken from reference TRBV29-1 and TRBJ1-2): SAVISQKPSRDICQRGTSLTIQCQVDSQVTMMFWYRQQPGQSLTLIATANQGSEATYESGFVIDKFPISRPNLTFSTLTVSNMSPEDSSIYLCSVEDSRTGLNYGYTFGSGTRLTVV.

The V and J genes are TRBV20-1 and TRBJ1-5; 9 bases line up with TRBD1. The CDR3 extends over 18 amino acids. Trimming removed 1 base from V and 6 bases from J; junction bases left unmatched: 16. Germline V lookup: CDR1 DFQATT, CDR2 SNEGSKA (reference sequence). The CDR3 loop is CSARVLEPGQGWFQPQHF. Written as DNA, the CDR3 is TGCAGTGCTAGAGTTTTGGAGCCGGGACAGGGTTGGTTTCAGCCCCAGCATTTT.

Only a few counts were recorded for this clonotype. The chain combines TRBV7-3 with TRBJ2-2, with D perhaps matching TRBD1 or TRBD2 (5 bases each). This CDR3 comprises 17 residues. Deletions cut 0 bases from V and 6 bases from J, with 17 bases between. The V gene's germline CDR1 is SGHTA and CDR2 FQGTGA. Written as DNA, the CDR3 is TGTGCCAGCAGCTTAACGTTCCTGAGGGGCGCCGCCGGGGAGCTGTTTTTT. This sequence encodes CASSLTFLRGAAGELFF.

This clonotype occurred many times. This rearrangement joins TRBV5-5 to TRBJ2-3; 9 bases map to TRBD2. CDR1 and CDR2 (germline): SGHKS, YYEKEE (reference sequence). Losses at the gene ends were 6 bases for V and 2 bases for J; bases not matched to a gene: 7. The CDR3 runs 15 residues. The CDR3 DNA follows: TGTGCCAGCACTTTGAGACTAGCGGTCACAGATACGCAGTATTTT. Translated: CASTLRLAVTDTQYF.

Ten or more counts support this clonotype. The chain recombines TRBV20-1 with TRBJ1-1; TRBD1 matches at 7 bases. This CDR3 is built from 14 residues. J was trimmed by 4 bases and V by 1 base; bases with no gene match: 6. Germline lookup yields CDR1 DFQATT and CDR2 SNEGSKA (reference sequence). In DNA form, the CDR3 reads TGCAGTGCTAGAGGGAGGGGGCAGGGCACTGAAGCTTTCTTT. This encodes CSARGRGQGTEAFF.

This clonotype was counted at least ten times. The rearrangement joins TRBV12-3 or TRBV12-4 to TRBJ1-4; D not certain. Trimming shortened V by 5 bases and J by 8 bases, and 15 bases separated the two germline ends. This CDR3 has 14 amino acids. The CDR3 protein is CASSAGQAAEKLFF. The CDR3 nucleotides read TGTGCCAGCAGTGCTGGGCAGGCGGCCGAAAAACTGTTTTTT.

This clonotype has only a few counts. V usage is TRBV6-5 and J usage is TRBJ1-1; TRBD1 might be the D (5 bases). In germline, CDR1 is MNHEY, CDR2 SVGAGI. V shed 5 bases and J shed 1 base, with 11 bases lying between them. This CDR3 spans 14 amino acids. The CDR3, as DNA: TGTGCCAGCAGTAAAAGGGGTGGGAACACTGAAGCTTTCTTT. It encodes CASSKRGGNTEAFF.

This clonotype came up many times. The chain employs TRBV2 and TRBJ2-1, with D perhaps assigned TRBD1 or TRBD2 (5 bases each). CDR3 length: 14 amino acids. CDR1 is SNHLY and CDR2 is FYNNEI in the germline V gene. Between the trimmed V and J ends, which lost 5 bases and 4 bases, there was a span of 12 bases. The CDR3 DNA follows: TGTGCCAGCAGTAGAAGTGAGGGGTACAATGAGCAGTTCTTC. Protein: CASSRSEGYNEQFF.

Notes on this clonotype: A much larger clone lies one base from this, so it may be a read error. This chain connects TRBV4-1 to TRBJ1-4; D is uncertain. This CDR3 spans 12 amino acids. CDR1 and CDR2 (germline): MGHRA, YSYEKL. CDR3 sequence: CTSSQDYGKLFF. The CDR3 bases are TGCACCAGCAGCCAAGATTACGGAAAACTGTTTTTT.

This clonotype was seen many times. This chain joins TRBV14 and TRBJ1-4; possible D gene TRBD1, 6 bases. The germline V and J ends were trimmed by 3 bases and 8 bases, with 16 bases remaining between them. This CDR3 contains 15 residues. Germline values: CDR1 SGHDN, CDR2 FVKESK. The CDR3: CASSHGQIIGEKLFF. Here the CDR3 DNA reads TGTGCCAGCAGCCACGGACAGATTATTGGCGAAAAACTGTTTTTT.

This clonotype was counted a few times. The chain recombines TRBV9 with TRBJ2-2; D possibly uses TRBD1 or TRBD2 (5 bases each). CDR1 is SGDLS and CDR2 is YYNGEE in the germline V gene. The V end was cut by 2 bases, the J end by 0 bases, with 14 bases between. The CDR3 extends over 17 amino acids. CDR3 residues: CASSVEGDAANTGELFF. CDR3 DNA sequence: TGTGCCAGCAGCGTGGAAGGGGACGCCGCGAACACCGGGGAGCTGTTTTTT.

At least ten counts were recorded for this clonotype. The chain uses TRBV7-2 and TRBJ2-7; D gene unclear. The V gene lost 1 base and the J gene lost 4 bases, with 8 bases spanning the gap. The CDR3 consists of 13 residues. In germline, CDR1 is SGHTA, CDR2 FQGNSA. In DNA form, the CDR3 reads TGTGCCAGCAGCTTAGAGGTCCTATACGAGCAGTACTTC. Translated: CASSLEVLYEQYF. Full variable domain (rest looked up from reference TRBV7-2 and TRBJ2-7): GAGVSQSPSNKVTEKGKDVELRCDPISGHTALYWYRQSLGQGLEFLIYFQGNSAPDKSGLPSDRFSAERTGGSVSTLTIQRTQQEDSAVYLCASSLEVLYEQYFGPGTRLTVT.

Ten or more counts support this clonotype. This sequence joins TRBV19 and TRBJ1-1; D is undetermined. Trimming cost V 2 bases and J 3 bases, with 13 bases left between them. Germline values: CDR1 LNHDA, CDR2 SQIVND (reference sequence). The CDR3 has 15 amino acids. CDR3 residues: CASSIKARVDTEAFF. The CDR3 coding sequence is TGTGCCAGTAGTATAAAGGCGAGGGTGGACACTGAAGCTTTCTTT.